This T cell receptor beta chain was captured in a study of T cells after yellow fever vaccination (dated by TCRdb to about 2019). As for the study more broadly: The SMART-Seq v4 Ultra Low Input RNA kit was used to prepare libraries from fractions with low cell numbers. To follow T-cell clones before and after primary and booster YFV17D yellow fever vaccination, bulk TCR alpha and beta repertoires were sequenced over time. Two healthy male donors, one aged 18 to 30 and one aged 30 to 40 years, made up the cohort. Blood was collected at multiple timepoints before and after primary and secondary immunization, and bulk PBMC replicates and cell subsets were isolated.

This clonotype was counted only a few times. Its target antigen remains unknown. It has no much larger one-base neighbor in the sample; base qualities were not kept. Sample treatment or condition, as interpreted from the label and publication: live attenuated yellow fever vaccine strain. At each blood-draw timepoint, two biological replicates of bulk PBMCs were collected. PBMCs were isolated from peripheral blood using a standard Ficoll-Paque protocol. RNA was extracted with TriZol from bulk PBMCs, CD4 and CD8 fractions, and dextramer-positive and dextramer-negative fractions. TCR cDNA was synthesized by 5'RACE template switching, through which a universal primer site and unique molecular identifiers were introduced. cDNA synthesis was primed from both the TCR alpha and TCR beta constant segments. Library amplification involved two PCR steps, and the second step added sample barcodes and sequencing adapters. Sequencing of libraries was performed on Illumina HiSeq 2500 (2x100 bp) or NovaSeq (2x150 bp). As for the original processing: Reads were demultiplexed and collapsed into UMI consensus sequences with MIGEC, and V(D)J alignment was performed with MiXCR. Clonotypes responding to the vaccine were identified with edgeR on replicate PBMC samples, with the criteria of FDR below 0.01 and a log2 fold change above 5 up to day 15. CD4 or CD8 identity was assigned to each bulk clonotype according to whether the clonotype was present at higher abundance in the sequenced CD4 repertoire or the sequenced CD8 repertoire. TCRdb cleaned the public reads at Q25 with fastp, built clones with MiXCR and kept in-frame beta chains. Rows matching on CDR3 protein sequence are summarized as one entry with the most common DNA and genes. TCRdb, not the authors, supplied the V and J calls. Across this sample there are approximately 610,000 distinct CDR3 sequences, with about 15% seen only once. The ten most abundant clones make up around a sixth of the sample.

Including cysteine and phenylalanine, the CDR3 has 12 amino acids. Only the CDR3 part of the read is kept: 36 bases, read in frame from the first base. Via the germline V gene (reference sequence), CDR1 is SEHNR and CDR2 FQNEAQ. The germline ends are 6 bases apart after V is trimmed by 5 bases and J by 4 bases. The investigation overall reported the following: The study included only a couple of donors, which limits how far the findings can be generalized. Compared with the primary T-cell response, the secondary T-cell response was weaker but faster, peaking on day 5 rather than day 15. A small share of clonotypes occurred in both CD4 and CD8 compartments, likely arising from convergent recombination. Computational filtering was required because FACS-sorted repertoires could contain abundant contaminating clonotypes from the bulk population. After the booster, most of the clones that had expanded following primary vaccination were detected again (around 97% of CD4 and roughly 88% of CD8), which suggests that memory was broadly maintained.

This TCR was recovered from a man aged 18 to 30 who received the YFV17D yellow fever vaccine. This receptor chain uses TRBV7-9 and TRBJ1-5, with an unclear D gene assignment. This sample comprised PBMCs, obtained around 5 days after the first yellow fever vaccination. The sequenced DNA: TGTGCCAGCAGCCCAGTAAATCAGCCCCAGCATTTT. This codes for CASSPVNQPQHF.